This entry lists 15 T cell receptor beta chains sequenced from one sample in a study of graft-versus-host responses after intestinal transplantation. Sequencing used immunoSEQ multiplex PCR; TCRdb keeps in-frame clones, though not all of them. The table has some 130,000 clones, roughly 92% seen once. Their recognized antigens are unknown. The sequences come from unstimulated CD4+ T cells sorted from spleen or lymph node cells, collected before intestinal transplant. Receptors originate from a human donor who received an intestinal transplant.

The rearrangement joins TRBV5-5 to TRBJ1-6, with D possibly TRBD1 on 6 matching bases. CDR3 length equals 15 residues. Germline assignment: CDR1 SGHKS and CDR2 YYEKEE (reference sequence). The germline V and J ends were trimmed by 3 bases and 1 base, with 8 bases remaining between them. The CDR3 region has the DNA TGTGCCAGCAGCTCAGGGGAATCCTATAATTCACCCCTCCACTTT. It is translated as CASSSGESYNSPLHF.

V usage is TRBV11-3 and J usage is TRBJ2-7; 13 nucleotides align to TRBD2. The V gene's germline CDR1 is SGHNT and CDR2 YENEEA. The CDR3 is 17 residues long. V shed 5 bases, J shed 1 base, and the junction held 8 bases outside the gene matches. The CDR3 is CASSPLPLAGGSYEQYF. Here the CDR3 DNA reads TGTGCCAGCAGCCCACTCCCACTAGCGGGGGGGTCCTACGAGCAGTACTTC. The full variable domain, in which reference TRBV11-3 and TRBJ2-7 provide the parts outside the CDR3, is EAGVVQSPRYKIIEKKQPVAFWCNPISGHNTLYWYLQNLGQGPELLIRYENEEAVDDSQLPKDRFSAERLKGVDSTLKIQPAELGDSAVYLCASSPLPLAGGSYEQYFGPGTRLTVT.

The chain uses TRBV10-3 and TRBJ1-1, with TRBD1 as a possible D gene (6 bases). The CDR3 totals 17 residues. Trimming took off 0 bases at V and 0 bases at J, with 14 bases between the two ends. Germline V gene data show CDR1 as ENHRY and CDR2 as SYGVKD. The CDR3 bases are TGTGCCATCAGTGAGTCTCAGGGGCTAGGCTTGAACACTGAAGCTTTCTTT. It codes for CAISESQGLGLNTEAFF.

The CDR3 here is CATRGGGQPQHF. The CDR3 nucleotides are TGTGCCACCCGAGGGGGAGGTCAGCCCCAGCATTTT. The chain joins TRBV10-3 to TRBJ1-5; D might be TRBD1 (6 bases). Trimming stripped 10 bases from V and 6 bases from J, with 13 bases between. The CDR3 has 12 residues. Germline V gene sequence: CDR1 ENHRY, CDR2 SYGVKD.

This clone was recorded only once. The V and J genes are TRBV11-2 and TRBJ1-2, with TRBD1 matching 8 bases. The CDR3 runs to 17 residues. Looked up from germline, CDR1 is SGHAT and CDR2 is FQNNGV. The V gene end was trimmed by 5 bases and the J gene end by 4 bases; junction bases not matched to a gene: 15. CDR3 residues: CASSPQTRSGTGYGYTF. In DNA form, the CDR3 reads TGTGCCAGCAGCCCCCAAACCCGTTCCGGGACAGGCTATGGCTACACCTTC.

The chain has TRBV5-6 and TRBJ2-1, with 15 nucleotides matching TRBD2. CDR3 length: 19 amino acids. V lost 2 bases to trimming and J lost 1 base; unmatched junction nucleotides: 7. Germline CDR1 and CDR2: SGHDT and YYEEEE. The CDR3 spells CASSFPGLAGGQSYNEQFF. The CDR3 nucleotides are TGTGCCAGCAGCTTCCCCGGACTAGCGGGGGGGCAATCCTACAATGAGCAGTTCTTC.

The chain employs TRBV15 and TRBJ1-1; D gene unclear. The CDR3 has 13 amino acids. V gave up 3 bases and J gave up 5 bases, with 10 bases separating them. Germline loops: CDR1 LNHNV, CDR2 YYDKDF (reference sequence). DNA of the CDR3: TGTGCCACCAGCAGCCTCCAGTTAACTGAAGCTTTCTTT. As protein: CATSSLQLTEAFF.

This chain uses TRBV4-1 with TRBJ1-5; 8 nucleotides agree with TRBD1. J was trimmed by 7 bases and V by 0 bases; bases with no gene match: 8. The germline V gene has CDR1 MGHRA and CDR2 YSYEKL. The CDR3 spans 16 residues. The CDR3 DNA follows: TGCGCCAGCAGCCAAGAACCCACAGGGGGTCGACAGCCCCAGCATTTT. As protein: CASSQEPTGGRQPQHF.

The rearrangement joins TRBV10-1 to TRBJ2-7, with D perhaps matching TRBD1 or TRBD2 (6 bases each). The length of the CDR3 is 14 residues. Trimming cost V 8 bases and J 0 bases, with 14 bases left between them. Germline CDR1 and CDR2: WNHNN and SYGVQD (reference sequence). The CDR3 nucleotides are TGCGCCAGCCAAGGGGGACTCCTCTCCTACGAGCAGTACTTC. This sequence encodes CASQGGLLSYEQYF.

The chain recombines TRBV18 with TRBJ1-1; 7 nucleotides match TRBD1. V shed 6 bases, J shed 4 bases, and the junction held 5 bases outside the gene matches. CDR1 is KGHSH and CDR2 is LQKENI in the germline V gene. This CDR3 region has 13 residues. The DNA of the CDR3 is TGTGCCAGCTCTTACGACAGGGTCACTGAAGCTTTCTTT. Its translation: CASSYDRVTEAFF.

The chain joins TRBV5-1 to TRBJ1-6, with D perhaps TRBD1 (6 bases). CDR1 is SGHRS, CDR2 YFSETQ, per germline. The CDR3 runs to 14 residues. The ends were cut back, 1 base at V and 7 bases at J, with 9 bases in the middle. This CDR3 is CASSLRTANSPLHF. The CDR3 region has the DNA TGCGCCAGCAGCTTGAGGACAGCGAATTCACCCCTCCACTTT.

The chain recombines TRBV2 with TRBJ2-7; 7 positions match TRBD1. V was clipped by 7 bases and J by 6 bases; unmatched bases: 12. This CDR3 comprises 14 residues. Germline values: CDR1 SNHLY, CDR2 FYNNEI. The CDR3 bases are TGTGCCAGCACGTATGTGACAGGGTCATTCGAGCAGTACTTC. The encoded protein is CASTYVTGSFEQYF.

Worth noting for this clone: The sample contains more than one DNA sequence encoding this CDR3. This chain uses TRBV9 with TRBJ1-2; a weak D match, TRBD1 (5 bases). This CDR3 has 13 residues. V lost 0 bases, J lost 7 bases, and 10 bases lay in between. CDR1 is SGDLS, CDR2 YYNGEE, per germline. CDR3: CASSVGQGGGYTF. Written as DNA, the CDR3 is TGTGCCAGCAGCGTAGGGCAGGGCGGTGGCTACACCTTC.

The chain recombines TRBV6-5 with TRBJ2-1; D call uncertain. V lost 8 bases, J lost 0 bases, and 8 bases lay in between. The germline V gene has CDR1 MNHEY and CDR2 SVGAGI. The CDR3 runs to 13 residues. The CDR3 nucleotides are TGTGCCAGCGGGGTTAGCTCCTACAATGAGCAGTTCTTC. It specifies CASGVSSYNEQFF.

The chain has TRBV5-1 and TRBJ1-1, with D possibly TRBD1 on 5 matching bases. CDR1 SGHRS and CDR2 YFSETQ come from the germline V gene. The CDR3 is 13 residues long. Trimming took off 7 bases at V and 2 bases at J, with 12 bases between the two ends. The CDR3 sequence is CASGGETNTEAFF. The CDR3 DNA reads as TGCGCCAGCGGAGGGGAAACTAACACTGAAGCTTTCTTT. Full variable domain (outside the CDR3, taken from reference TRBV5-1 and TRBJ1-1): KAGVTQTPRYLIKTRGQQVTLSCSPISGHRSVSWYQQTPGQGLQFLFEYFSETQRNKGNFPGRFSGRQFSNSRSEMNVSTLELGDSALYLCASGGETNTEAFFGQGTRLTVV.